The rows below give T cell receptor beta chains drawn from one sample of a study of T cells in Graves' hyperthyroidism and ophthalmopathy. MiXCR, applied by TCRdb to the multiplex PCR reads, yields one record per CDR3 protein. This repertoire shows a few hundred thousand distinct CDR3 sequences, approximately 15% found once; its top ten account for 5.5% to 7.5%. The sample was blood. These receptors all come from a woman younger than 45 with Graves' hyperthyroidism that later progressed to Graves' ophthalmopathy. Both conserved end residues are part of each CDR3. Fields, in order: V gene, clone size, CDR3 length, J gene, D gene, CDR3 DNA, CDR3 protein. D genes are given only for firm matches. Some rows mark clone size as missing; the rest say once, few, many or name a class of expanded clone.

TRBV28,many,15,TRBJ2-5,NA,TGTGCCAGCACCCATGCAGGAGGGGGCGAGGAGACCCAGTACTTC,CASTHAGGGEETQYF
TRBV19,few,20,TRBJ2-2,NA,NA,CPTAFYLCASSNQLTGELFF
TRBV11-3,many,13,TRBJ2-5,NA,TGTGCCAGCAGCTTTGGGGACTTCGAGACCCAGTACTTC,CASSFGDFETQYF
TRBV28,many,14,TRBJ1-1,NA,TGTGCCTACGGGGGCTCCTTCGGGTCCACTGAAGCTTTCTTT,CAYGGSFGSTEAFF
TRBV11-1,many,12,TRBJ2-3,NA,TGTGCCAGCAGCCTAGACATACAGCAGCAGTATTTT,CASSLDIQQQYF
TRBV10-3,few,15,TRBJ2-7,NA,TGTGCCATCAGTGAGTCAGGGACCCTCCCCTACGAGCAGTACTTC,CAISESGTLPYEQYF
TRBV28,many,11,TRBJ1-6,NA,TGTGCCAGCAGTTCGGACGTGGGCCTCCACTTT,CASSSDVGLHF
TRBV25-1,few,14,TRBJ1-3,NA,TGTGCCAGCAGCGACAGCCTCTCTGGAAACACCATATATTTT,CASSDSLSGNTIYF
TRBV19,many,14,TRBJ1-2,NA,TGTGCCAGTAGCCCGACAGGATCTGGATATGGCTACACCTTC,CASSPTGSGYGYTF
TRBV5-6,NA,14,TRBJ1-1,NA,TGTGCCAGCAGCCAAGGGACGGTCAAGGCTGAAGCTTTCTTT,CASSQGTVKAEAFF
TRBV14,many,15,TRBJ1-3,NA,TGTGCCAGCAGCCATGGGGGTCTCGCTGGAAACACCATATATTTT,CASSHGGLAGNTIYF
TRBV28,many,14,TRBJ2-1,NA,TGTGCCAGCGGCGAAGGACTACTCCACAATGAGCAGTTCTTC,CASGEGLLHNEQFF
TRBV12-3/TRBV12-4,many,15,TRBJ1-5,NA,TGTGCCAGCAGCCTAACAGGGAGGAGTTTTCAGCCCCAGCATTTT,CASSLTGRSFQPQHF
TRBV5-8,NA,16,TRBJ1-3,NA,TGTGCCAGCAGCTTGGGACAGGTTCTAATCGGAAACACCATATATTTT,CASSLGQVLIGNTIYF
TRBV24-1,many,19,TRBJ2-2,NA,TGTGCCACCAGCCGACGTAAAGGAGGGATCTCGTCAAACACCGGGGAGCTGTTTTTT,CATSRRKGGISSNTGELFF
TRBV29-1,many,17,TRBJ2-3,NA,TGCAGCGTTGAAGATCCTATCGGTCCGGGCTGGGCAGATACGCAGTATTTT,CSVEDPIGPGWADTQYF
TRBV27,NA,13,TRBJ1-1,TRBD1,TGTGCCAGCAGCATTACAGGGGGCCGGGAAGCTTTCTTT,CASSITGGREAFF
TRBV7-9,few,15,TRBJ1-6,NA,TGTGCCAGCAGCTTCGATAGGGCGGCCAATTCACCCCTCCACTTT,CASSFDRAANSPLHF
TRBV2,NA,16,TRBJ2-7,TRBD2,TGTGCCAGCATCCGGACTAGCGGGGCCCCCTCCTACGAGCAGTACTTC,CASIRTSGAPSYEQYF
TRBV11-2,many,13,TRBJ2-1,NA,TGTGCCAGCAGCTTAGACTCTCTGGGTGAGCAGTTCTTC,CASSLDSLGEQFF
TRBV2,NA,13,TRBJ1-1,NA,TGTGCCAGCAGTGGGACCGCTGGCACTGAAGCTTTCTTT,CASSGTAGTEAFF
TRBV5-4,NA,17,TRBJ2-3,TRBD1,TGTGCCAGCAGCTTGAATAAGGGGGCAGGGGGCACAGATACGCAGTATTTT,CASSLNKGAGGTDTQYF
TRBV28,many,14,TRBJ1-2,TRBD1,TGTGCCAGCAGACAAGGACAGGGGACCTATGGCTACACCTTC,CASRQGQGTYGYTF
TRBV28,many,14,TRBJ2-5,NA,TGTGCCAGCAGTTTATGGTCAGGGCGAGAGACCCAGTACTTC,CASSLWSGRETQYF
TRBV5-4,NA,12,TRBJ2-7,NA,TGTGCCAGCAGCTTCGGGAACTACGAGCAGTACTTC,CASSFGNYEQYF
TRBV25-1,many,16,TRBJ2-7,NA,TGTGCCAGCAGTGAATACGAGGGGAGGAATATCTACGAGCAGTACTTC,CASSEYEGRNIYEQYF
TRBV5-1,NA,14,TRBJ1-4,TRBD1,TGCGCCAGCAGCTTGGACAGGGGCGCTGAAAAACTGTTTTTT,CASSLDRGAEKLFF
TRBV2,many,15,TRBJ2-7,NA,TGTGCCAGCAGTGATACTTGGACAGCCTTGTACGAGCAGTACTTC,CASSDTWTALYEQYF
TRBV9,many,15,TRBJ2-5,TRBD1,TGTGCCAGCAGCGTGGATCTGGGACAGGGAGAGACCCAGTACTTC,CASSVDLGQGETQYF
TRBV6-2/TRBV6-3,many,14,TRBJ2-7,NA,TGTGCCAGCAGTGCGACCTACCCCTCCTACGAGCAGTACTTC,CASSATYPSYEQYF
TRBV30,many,12,TRBJ1-1,NA,TGTGCCTGGAGTGTAACGCACACTGAAGCTTTCTTT,CAWSVTHTEAFF
TRBV11-2,many,20,TRBJ1-6,TRBD1,TGTGCCAGCAGCCCCTTCCCCCGGACAGGACCTGTTGGCTATAATTCACCCCTCCACTTT,CASSPFPRTGPVGYNSPLHF